Below, one T cell receptor beta chain is given with its context. Germline lookup yields CDR1 SGDLS and CDR2 YYNGEE. Unmatched junction bases numbered 11, after V lost 3 bases and J lost 6 bases. CDR3 length equals 16 residues. The data belong to a study of blood T cell repertoires in COVID-19. Background on the study: T cells, B-cell-depleted T cells, or PBMCs supplied cDNA or gDNA.

Profiled with immunoSEQ multiplex PCR; TCRdb holds only in-frame clones, not every one. The sample contains around 220,000 clones, roughly 80% of which appear only once. Input material: peripheral blood. The origin of this receptor is a woman aged 80 or older with acute or convalescent COVID-19. The chain employs TRBV9 and TRBJ2-3; 9 bases align to TRBD2. CDR3 sequence: CASSAGSSGVRDTQYF. The DNA for the CDR3 is TGTGCCAGCAGCGCAGGCTCTAGCGGGGTTCGCGATACGCAGTATTTT.